These T cell receptor beta chains were read from a single sample in a study of T cell responses to AZD1222 COVID-19 vaccine. Assay used: immunoSEQ multiplex PCR; TCRdb lists only in-frame clones, some missing. The sample shows 150,000 to 200,000 clones, about 94% of them seen only once. The material was peripheral blood, obtained on day 0 of AZD1222 vaccination. These receptors were obtained from an adult in good health. Each CDR3 is given with its conserved first and last residue. Fields, in order: V gene, J gene, D gene, clone size, CDR3 DNA, CDR3 protein. The D gene is left open where the match is weak. Size values are once, few and many counts, or a class for expanded clones, and some rows have none.

V: TRBV6-6; J: TRBJ2-2; D: NA; size: NA; DNA: TGTGCCAGCAGAAGAGGGCGGGACACCGGGGAGCTGTTTTTT; CDR3: CASRRGRDTGELFF
V: TRBV6-5; J: TRBJ2-7; D: TRBD1; size: NA; DNA: TGTGCCAGCAAGGGACAGCCATCGTCGATCGAGCAGTACTTC; CDR3: CASKGQPSSIEQYF
V: TRBV27; J: TRBJ2-3; D: NA; size: NA; DNA: TGTGCCAGCAGCCACCCGCCACTAGCTCCCTCCGTCACAGATACGCAGTATTTT; CDR3: CASSHPPLAPSVTDTQYF
V: TRBV5-4; J: TRBJ1-2; D: NA; size: NA; DNA: TGTGCCAGCAGCTCCACTTGGTCCTTCCGCTATGGCTACACCTTC; CDR3: CASSSTWSFRYGYTF
V: TRBV28; J: TRBJ2-7; D: NA; size: NA; DNA: TGTGCCAGCAGTCCGCCATCCCCACAGGGAGGGGAGCAGTACTTC; CDR3: CASSPPSPQGGEQYF
V: TRBV7-8; J: TRBJ2-7; D: TRBD2; size: NA; DNA: TGTGCCAGCAGCTTAGGACTAGCGGTCTCCTACGAGCAGTACTTC; CDR3: CASSLGLAVSYEQYF
V: TRBV7-8; J: TRBJ2-1; D: NA; size: NA; DNA: TGTGCCAGCAGCTTCAGGCGGCATGGGAATGAGCAGTTCTTC; CDR3: CASSFRRHGNEQFF
V: TRBV6-5; J: TRBJ2-7; D: NA; size: NA; DNA: TGTGCCGCCCATCGCGCGGGATCGGGGTACGAGCAGTACTTC; CDR3: CAAHRAGSGYEQYF
V: TRBV15; J: TRBJ2-7; D: NA; size: NA; DNA: TGTGCCACCAGGGAAAGCGGTACCTACGAGCAGTACTTC; CDR3: CATRESGTYEQYF
V: TRBV2; J: TRBJ2-7; D: NA; size: once; DNA: TGTGCCAGCAGTCCCCGAGTGCCTCCCTACGAGCAGTACTTC; CDR3: CASSPRVPPYEQYF
V: TRBV7-2; J: TRBJ2-1; D: TRBD2; size: once; DNA: TGTGCCAGCAGCTTCCGGGAGGGCCCTTCAAATGAGCAGTTCTTC; CDR3: CASSFREGPSNEQFF
V: TRBV25-1; J: TRBJ2-1; D: NA; size: NA; DNA: TGTGCCAGCAGTGAATTGGACAACTATGAGCAGTTCTTC; CDR3: CASSELDNYEQFF
V: TRBV19; J: TRBJ2-1; D: TRBD2; size: NA; DNA: TGTGCCAGTAGTATAGGCTACGGGGGGTCGGGTGAGCAGTTCTTC; CDR3: CASSIGYGGSGEQFF
V: TRBV18; J: TRBJ2-3; D: NA; size: NA; DNA: TGTGCCAGCTCATTTGGAGCGAAAGATACGCAGTATTTT; CDR3: CASSFGAKDTQYF
V: TRBV29-1; J: TRBJ2-2; D: NA; size: NA; DNA: TGCAGCGTTGGAGCAGGGAGAAACACCGGGGAGCTGTTTTTT; CDR3: CSVGAGRNTGELFF
V: TRBV2; J: TRBJ2-1; D: TRBD1; size: NA; DNA: TGTGCCAGCAGGGACAGGACCTACAATGAGCAGTTCTTC; CDR3: CASRDRTYNEQFF
V: TRBV5-1; J: TRBJ2-3; D: TRBD2; size: few; DNA: TGCGCCAGCAGCCGCACTAGCGGGAGCTCAGATACGCAGTATTTT; CDR3: CASSRTSGSSDTQYF
V: TRBV5-1; J: TRBJ2-2; D: NA; size: NA; DNA: TGCGCCAGCAGCCTTACCGTACAGGGTTCAACCGGGGAGCTGTTTTTT; CDR3: CASSLTVQGSTGELFF
V: TRBV5-1; J: TRBJ2-7; D: TRBD2; size: NA; DNA: TGCGCCAGCAGCTTGGTGACTAGCGGGAGCGAGCAGTACTTC; CDR3: CASSLVTSGSEQYF
V: TRBV19; J: TRBJ1-5; D: TRBD1; size: NA; DNA: TGTGCCAGTAGTATGGAACCGGGACAGGGGATTTATCAGCCCCAGCATTTT; CDR3: CASSMEPGQGIYQPQHF
V: TRBV19; J: TRBJ2-3; D: NA; size: NA; DNA: TGTGCCAGTAGTATTATAGGGAGCACAGATACGCAGTATTTT; CDR3: CASSIIGSTDTQYF
V: TRBV7-8; J: TRBJ1-1; D: NA; size: NA; DNA: TGTGCCAGCAGCTTACAAACAGGTTTCACTGAAGCTTTCTTT; CDR3: CASSLQTGFTEAFF
V: TRBV3-1/TRBV3-2; J: TRBJ1-2; D: NA; size: NA; DNA: TGTGCCAGCAGCCCCACGGCGGGGGGGGCGAACTACTATGGCTACACCTTC; CDR3: CASSPTAGGANYYGYTF
V: TRBV5-4; J: TRBJ1-1; D: NA; size: NA; DNA: TGTGCCAGCAGCCCGGGTGGGCGGGGGGACACTGAAGCTTTCTTT; CDR3: CASSPGGRGDTEAFF
V: TRBV14; J: TRBJ2-2; D: TRBD2; size: once; DNA: TGTGCCAGCAGCCAAGATGGCCTAGCGGCCGGGGAGCTGTTTTTT; CDR3: CASSQDGLAAGELFF
V: TRBV30; J: TRBJ1-1; D: NA; size: NA; DNA: TGTGCCTGGGGGGGGACGACTGAAGCTTTCTTT; CDR3: CAWGGTTEAFF
V: TRBV10-1; J: TRBJ2-1; D: NA; size: NA; DNA: TGCGCCAGCAGTGGTAGCACCTACAATGAGCAGTTCTTC; CDR3: CASSGSTYNEQFF
V: TRBV6-2/TRBV6-3; J: TRBJ1-5; D: NA; size: NA; DNA: TGTGCCAGCAGTTACCCGCGTGGGGAGGGGAAGGGCAATCAGCCCCAGCATTTT; CDR3: CASSYPRGEGKGNQPQHF
V: TRBV11-2; J: TRBJ2-7; D: NA; size: NA; DNA: TGTGCCAGCAGTCCAAGCGGGCGCTCCTACGAGCAGTACTTC; CDR3: CASSPSGRSYEQYF
V: TRBV9; J: TRBJ1-4; D: NA; size: NA; DNA: TGTGCCAGCAGCGTAGACGACACAACGAATGAAAAACTGTTTTTT; CDR3: CASSVDDTTNEKLFF
V: TRBV19; J: TRBJ2-7; D: TRBD1; size: NA; DNA: TGTGCCAGTAGTGCTCGGACAGGGAACTACGAGCAGTACTTC; CDR3: CASSARTGNYEQYF
V: TRBV4-3; J: TRBJ1-2; D: TRBD1; size: NA; DNA: TGCGCCAGCAGCCAAGATCCGACAGGGGTCGGCTATGGCTACACCTTC; CDR3: CASSQDPTGVGYGYTF
V: TRBV10-3; J: TRBJ1-2; D: TRBD1; size: NA; DNA: TGTGCCATCAGTGAACCCGGGACAGGGGGACTCTTCAACTATGGCTACACCTTC; CDR3: CAISEPGTGGLFNYGYTF
V: TRBV5-1; J: TRBJ2-7; D: NA; size: NA; DNA: TGCGCCAGCAGCTCCGAGACTGATGCTACCTACGAGCAGTACTTC; CDR3: CASSSETDATYEQYF
V: TRBV5-1; J: TRBJ2-5; D: NA; size: NA; DNA: TGCGCCAGCAGCCGTTGGACAGAAGAGACCCAGTACTTC; CDR3: CASSRWTEETQYF
V: TRBV19; J: TRBJ1-4; D: TRBD1; size: NA; DNA: TGTGCCAGTAGTACCTTACAGGGGGCGCCTTCTAATGAAAAACTGTTTTTT; CDR3: CASSTLQGAPSNEKLFF
V: TRBV28; J: TRBJ2-7; D: TRBD1; size: NA; DNA: TGTGCCAGCAGCCAAACAGGGGGATCCTACGAGCAGTACTTC; CDR3: CASSQTGGSYEQYF
V: TRBV5-1; J: TRBJ2-1; D: TRBD1; size: once; DNA: TGCGCCAGCAGCTTGGCGGGACAGGGGACCTTTAGCTCCTACAATGAGCAGTTCTTC; CDR3: CASSLAGQGTFSSYNEQFF
V: TRBV7-2; J: TRBJ2-7; D: NA; size: NA; DNA: TGTGCCAGCAGCTTCGGGAGAGTCTACGAGCAGTACTTC; CDR3: CASSFGRVYEQYF
V: TRBV28; J: TRBJ2-1; D: TRBD2; size: NA; DNA: TGTGCGAGCCGGGGACTAGCGGGACTCGCGTGGATGAATGAGCAGTTCTTC; CDR3: CASRGLAGLAWMNEQFF
V: TRBV28; J: TRBJ1-1; D: NA; size: NA; DNA: TGTGCCATCTCTTGGGGCATGAACACTGAAGCTTTCTTT; CDR3: CAISWGMNTEAFF
V: TRBV30; J: TRBJ1-6; D: TRBD1; size: NA; DNA: TGTGCCTGTACTACGACAGGGGCAAATTCACCCCTCCACTTT; CDR3: CACTTTGANSPLHF
V: TRBV7-2; J: TRBJ2-3; D: TRBD2; size: once; DNA: TGTGCCAGCAGCCGTAGCGGGAGCCCAAGCACAGATACGCAGTATTTT; CDR3: CASSRSGSPSTDTQYF
V: TRBV7-2; J: TRBJ2-7; D: NA; size: NA; DNA: TGTGCCAGCAGCTCAGGAGACTTCTACGAGCAGTACTTC; CDR3: CASSSGDFYEQYF